This TCR beta chain originates from a study of blood T cell repertoires in COVID-19. Overall study context: PBMCs, B-cell-depleted T cells, or T cells were the source of the cDNA or gDNA that made up the material.

It was during active infection that Seattle patients were enrolled and then longitudinally followed. CDR1 and CDR2 from the germline V gene are LGHNA and YNFKEQ. V was cut by 0 bases and J by 4 bases, with 25 bases left in between. The CDR3 sequence is 19 residues long. In the original processing: Using reference gene primer amplification, nucleated cell counts were estimated. Some clones are missing from TCRdb's copy, which holds only in-frame ones; the method was immunoSEQ multiplex PCR. From that table come the V and J calls and clone size; the DNA was used to work out D and trimming. Here the sample spans about 230,000 clones, more than 75% being singletons.

This TCR was sampled from a man aged 50 to 60 with COVID-19, enrolled during active disease. This rearrangement joins TRBV4-2 to TRBJ2-7, with a tentative D call TRBD1 (6 bases). The specimen was peripheral blood. CDR3 DNA: TGTGCCAGCAGCCAAGATCGAGGAGGTCTAGGGACAATTTTGTACGAGCAGTACTTC. It translates to CASSQDRGGLGTILYEQYF.